This T cell receptor beta chain was documented in a study of persistence of HIV-infected CD4 T cells. Cells were stimulated with overlapping HIV-1 Gag 15-mer peptides. Sorted nonresponding memory CD4+ T cells were CD40L-negative, CD69-negative, CD45RO-high. Germline V gives CDR1 MNHNS, CDR2 SASEGT. The CDR3 is 15 residues long. The V segment lost 3 bases and the J segment 5 bases; nucleotides outside the gene matches: 5. As concerns this clone: Its specificity is not known.

The immunoSEQ assay was version 4, run in survey mode. Profiled with immunoSEQ multiplex PCR; TCRdb holds only in-frame clones, not every one. The profile shows about 39,000 clones, approximately 87% of them singletons. Sequenced here: cultured CD4+ T cells from PBMCs, sampled from a patient who received antiretroviral therapy. This chain uses TRBV6-1 with TRBJ1-1; 11 positions agree with TRBD1. The clonotype comes from an adult with HIV. The donor label of this sample is uncertain. The CDR3 nucleotides are TGTGCCAGCAGTGAGGACAGGGGGCAAAGGACTGAAGCTTTCTTT. Protein sequence: CASSEDRGQRTEAFF.